The source of this T cell receptor (beta chain) is a study of shared clonotypes between healthy human individuals. General observations from the study: The study found roughly 5% of naive CD4 clonotypes shared across a few donors. Donor clonotype sharing was expected to depend on sequencing depth.

Naive CD8 cells comprised CD45RO-negative, CCR7-positively selected cells, excluding terminally differentiated effector memory CD45RA+ cells. HIV-negative, healthy adults without recent acute infections or vaccinations were the donors. As concerns this clone: What it binds is unknown.

Assay execution took place at the deep level. TCRdb's copy holds only in-frame clones and misses some; the assay was immunoSEQ multiplex PCR. Of around 2,000,000 clones listed, approximately 94% were seen once; the top ten hold 1.2%. CDR3 length: 16 residues. CDR1 is SGHAT, CDR2 FQDESV, per germline (reference sequence). The V gene end was trimmed by 4 bases and the J gene end by 2 bases; junction bases not matched to a gene: 3. This sequence originates from a man between 18 and 35 years old in good health. The V and J genes are TRBV11-1 and TRBJ2-3; TRBD2 matches 13 bases. The sample taken for sequencing was naive CD8+ T cells sorted from blood. The DNA of the CDR3 is TGTGCCAGCAGCTCGGGACTAGCGGGGCTCACAGATACGCAGTATTTT. Translating it yields CASSSGLAGLTDTQYF.